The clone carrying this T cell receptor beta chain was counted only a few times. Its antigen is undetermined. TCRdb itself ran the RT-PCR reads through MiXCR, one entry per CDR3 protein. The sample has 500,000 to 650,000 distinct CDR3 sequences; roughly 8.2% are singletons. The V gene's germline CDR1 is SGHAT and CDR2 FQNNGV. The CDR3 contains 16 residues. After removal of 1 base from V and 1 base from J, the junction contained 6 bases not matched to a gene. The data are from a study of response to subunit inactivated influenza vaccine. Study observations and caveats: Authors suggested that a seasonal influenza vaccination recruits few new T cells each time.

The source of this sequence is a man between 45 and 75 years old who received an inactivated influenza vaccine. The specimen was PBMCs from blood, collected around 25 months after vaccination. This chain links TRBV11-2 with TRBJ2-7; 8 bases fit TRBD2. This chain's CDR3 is CASSLGGSGVSYEQYF. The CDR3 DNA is TGTGCCAGCAGCTTAGGAGGTAGCGGGGTTTCCTACGAGCAGTACTTC. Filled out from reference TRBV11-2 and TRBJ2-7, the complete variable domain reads EAGVAQSPRYKIIEKRQSVAFWCNPISGHATLYWYQQILGQGPKLLIQFQNNGVVDDSQLPKDRFSAERLKGVDSTLKIQPAKLEDSAVYLCASSLGGSGVSYEQYFGPGTRLTVT.